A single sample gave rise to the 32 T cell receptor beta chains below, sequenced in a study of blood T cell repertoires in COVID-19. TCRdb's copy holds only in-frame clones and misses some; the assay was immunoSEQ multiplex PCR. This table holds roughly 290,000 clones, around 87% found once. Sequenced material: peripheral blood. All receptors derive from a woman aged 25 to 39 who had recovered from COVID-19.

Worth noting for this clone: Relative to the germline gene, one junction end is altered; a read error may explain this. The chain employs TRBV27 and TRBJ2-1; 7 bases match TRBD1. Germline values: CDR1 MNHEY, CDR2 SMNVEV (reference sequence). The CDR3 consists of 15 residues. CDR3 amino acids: CASRLSRTGLNEQFF. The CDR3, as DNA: TGTGCCAGCAGATTATCACGGACAGGCCTCAATGAGCAGTTCTTC.

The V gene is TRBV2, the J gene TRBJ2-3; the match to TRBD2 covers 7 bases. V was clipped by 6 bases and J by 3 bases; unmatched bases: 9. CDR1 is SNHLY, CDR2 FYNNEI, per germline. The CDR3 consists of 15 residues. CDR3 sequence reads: CASSLRTSRTDTQYF. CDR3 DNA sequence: TGTGCCAGCAGCCTTAGGACTAGTAGGACAGATACGCAGTATTTT. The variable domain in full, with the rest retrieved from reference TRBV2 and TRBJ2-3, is EPEVTQTPSHQVTQMGQEVILRCVPISNHLYFYWYRQILGQKVEFLVSFYNNEISEKSEIFDDQFSVERPDGSNFTLKIRSTKLEDSAMYFCASSLRTSRTDTQYFGPGTRLTVL.

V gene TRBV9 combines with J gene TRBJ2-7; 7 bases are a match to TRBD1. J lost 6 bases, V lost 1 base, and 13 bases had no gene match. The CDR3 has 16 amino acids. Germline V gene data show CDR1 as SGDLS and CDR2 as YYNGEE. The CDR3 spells CASSVSPSTGQGEQYF. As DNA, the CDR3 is TGTGCCAGCAGCGTATCCCCTTCGACAGGGCAAGGCGAGCAGTACTTC.

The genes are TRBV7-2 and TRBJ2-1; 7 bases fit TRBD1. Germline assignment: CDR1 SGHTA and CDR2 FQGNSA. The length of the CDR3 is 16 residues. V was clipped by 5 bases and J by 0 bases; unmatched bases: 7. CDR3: CASSLDRDSSYNEQFF. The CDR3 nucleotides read TGTGCCAGCAGCCTCGACAGGGATAGCTCCTACAATGAGCAGTTCTTC. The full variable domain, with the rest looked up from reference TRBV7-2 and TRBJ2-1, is GAGVSQSPSNKVTEKGKDVELRCDPISGHTALYWYRQSLGQGLEFLIYFQGNSAPDKSGLPSDRFSAERTGGSVSTLTIQRTQQEDSAVYLCASSLDRDSSYNEQFFGPGTRLTVL.

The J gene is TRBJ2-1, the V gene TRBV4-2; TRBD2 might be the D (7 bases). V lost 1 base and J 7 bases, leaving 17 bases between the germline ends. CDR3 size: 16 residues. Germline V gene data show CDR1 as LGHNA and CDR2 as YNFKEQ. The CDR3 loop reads CASSQGGGGARNEQFF. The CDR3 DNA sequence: TGTGCCAGCAGCCAAGGTGGAGGGGGGGCTAGGAATGAGCAGTTCTTC.

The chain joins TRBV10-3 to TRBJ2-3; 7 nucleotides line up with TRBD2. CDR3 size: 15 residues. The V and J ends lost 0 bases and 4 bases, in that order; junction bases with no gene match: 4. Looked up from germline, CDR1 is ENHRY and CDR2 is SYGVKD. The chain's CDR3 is CAISESAGWADTQYF. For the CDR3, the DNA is TGTGCCATCAGTGAGTCAGCGGGATGGGCAGATACGCAGTATTTT.

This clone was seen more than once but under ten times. This chain's CDR3 is CASSDIRGLSTDTQYF. The CDR3 nucleotides read TGTGCCAGCAGCGATATCAGGGGTCTCTCCACAGATACGCAGTATTTT. V gene TRBV9 combines with J gene TRBJ2-3, with D perhaps matching TRBD1 (6 bases). The CDR3 runs 16 residues. Trimming left V 3 bases short and J 2 bases short, with 16 bases between. Germline CDR1 is SGDLS and CDR2 is YYNGEE. Filled out from reference TRBV9 and TRBJ2-3, the complete variable domain reads DSGVTQTPKHLITATGQRVTLRCSPRSGDLSVYWYQQSLDQGLQFLIQYYNGEERAKGNILERFSAQQFPDLHSELNLSSLELGDSALYFCASSDIRGLSTDTQYFGPGTRLTVL.

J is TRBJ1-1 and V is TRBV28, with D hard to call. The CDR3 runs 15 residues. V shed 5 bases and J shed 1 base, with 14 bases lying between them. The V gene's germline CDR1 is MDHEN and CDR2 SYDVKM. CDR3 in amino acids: CASSIHATRNTEAFF. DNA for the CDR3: TGTGCCAGCAGTATACACGCAACTAGGAACACTGAAGCTTTCTTT. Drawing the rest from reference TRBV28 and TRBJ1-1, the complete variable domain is DVKVTQSSRYLVKRTGEKVFLECVQDMDHENMFWYRQDPGLGLRLIYFSYDVKMKEKGDIPEGYSVSREKKERFSLILESASTNQTSMYLCASSIHATRNTEAFFGQGTRLTVV.

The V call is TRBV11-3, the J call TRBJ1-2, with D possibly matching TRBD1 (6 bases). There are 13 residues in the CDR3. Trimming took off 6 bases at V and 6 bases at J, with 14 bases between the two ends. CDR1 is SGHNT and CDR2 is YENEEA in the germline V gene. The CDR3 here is CASRRGFENGYTF. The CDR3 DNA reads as TGTGCCAGCAGAAGGGGGTTTGAGAATGGCTACACCTTC.

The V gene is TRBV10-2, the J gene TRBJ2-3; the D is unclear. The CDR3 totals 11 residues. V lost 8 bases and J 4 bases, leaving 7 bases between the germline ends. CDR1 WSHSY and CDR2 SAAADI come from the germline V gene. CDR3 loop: CASSPSDTQYF. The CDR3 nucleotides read TGCGCCAGCTCCCCCTCAGATACGCAGTATTTT.

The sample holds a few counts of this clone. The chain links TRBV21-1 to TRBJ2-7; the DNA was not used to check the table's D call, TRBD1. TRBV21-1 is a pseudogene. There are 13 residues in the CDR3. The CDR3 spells CASSKVQVEAPPF. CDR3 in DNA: TGTGCCAGCAGCAAAGTACAGGTAGAGGCACCCCCGTTC.

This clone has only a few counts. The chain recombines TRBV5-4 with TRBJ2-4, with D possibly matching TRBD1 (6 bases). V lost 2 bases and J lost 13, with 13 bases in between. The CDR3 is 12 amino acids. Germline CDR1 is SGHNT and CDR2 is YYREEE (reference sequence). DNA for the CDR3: TGTGCCAGCAGCTTACAGGGCTCACGACAGTACTTC. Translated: CASSLQGSRQYF. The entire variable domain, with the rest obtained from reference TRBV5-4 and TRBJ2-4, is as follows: ETGVTQSPTHLIKTRGQQVTLRCSSQSGHNTVSWYQQALGQGPQFIFQYYREEENGRGNFPPRFSGLQFPNYSSELNVNALELDDSALYLCASSLQGSRQYFGAGTRLSVL.

CDR3 amino acids: CASSPGSGYNYGYTF. Written as DNA, the CDR3 is TGTGCCAGCTCACCTGGGTCAGGTTATAACTATGGCTACACCTTC. This sequence joins TRBV18 and TRBJ1-2; D ambiguous. CDR3 size: 15 residues. CDR1 and CDR2 (germline): KGHSH, LQKENI. V was pared by 3 bases and J by 1 base, with 12 bases between.

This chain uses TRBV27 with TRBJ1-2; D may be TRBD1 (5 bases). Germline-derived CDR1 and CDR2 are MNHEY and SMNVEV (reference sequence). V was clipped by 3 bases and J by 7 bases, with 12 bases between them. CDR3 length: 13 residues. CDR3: CASSFTGTSGYTF. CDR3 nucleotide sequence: TGTGCCAGCAGTTTCACCGGGACTTCTGGCTACACCTTC.

The CDR3 DNA sequence: TGTGCCAGCAGCTCAGGGTGGCTTGGGTTTGAAAAACTGTTTTTT. It yields the protein CASSSGWLGFEKLFF. The gene calls are TRBV7-9 and TRBJ1-4; TRBD1 might be the D (5 bases). Germline values: CDR1 SEHNR, CDR2 FQNEAQ (reference sequence). There are 15 residues in the CDR3. Trimming took off 4 bases at V and 7 bases at J, with 16 bases between the two ends.

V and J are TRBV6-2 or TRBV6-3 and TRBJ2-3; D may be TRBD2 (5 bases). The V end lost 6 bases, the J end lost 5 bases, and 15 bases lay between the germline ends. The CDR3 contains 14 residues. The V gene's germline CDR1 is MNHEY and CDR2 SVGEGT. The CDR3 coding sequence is TGTGCCAGCAGCGACGTGGGGAGATTAGATACGCAGTATTTT. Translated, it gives CASSDVGRLDTQYF.

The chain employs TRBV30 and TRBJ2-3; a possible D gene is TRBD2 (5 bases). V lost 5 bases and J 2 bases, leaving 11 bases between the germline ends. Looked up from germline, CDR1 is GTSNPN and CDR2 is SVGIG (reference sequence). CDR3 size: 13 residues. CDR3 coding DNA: TGTGCCTGGTCTGACGGGGACACAGATACGCAGTATTTT. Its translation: CAWSDGDTDTQYF. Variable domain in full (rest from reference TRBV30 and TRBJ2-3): SQTIHQWPATLVQPVGSPLSLECTVEGTSNPNLYWYRQAAGRGLQLLFYSVGIGQISSEVPQNLSASRPQDRQFILSSKKLLLSDSGFYLCAWSDGDTDTQYFGPGTRLTVL.

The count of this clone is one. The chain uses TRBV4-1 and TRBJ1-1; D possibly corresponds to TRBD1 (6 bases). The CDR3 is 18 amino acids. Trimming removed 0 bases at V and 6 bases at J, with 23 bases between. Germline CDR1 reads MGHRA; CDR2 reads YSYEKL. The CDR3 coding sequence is TGCGCCAGCAGCCAAGATCCTCTGATGGGGGCGCGCGGCGCTGAAGCTTTCTTT. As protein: CASSQDPLMGARGAEAFF.

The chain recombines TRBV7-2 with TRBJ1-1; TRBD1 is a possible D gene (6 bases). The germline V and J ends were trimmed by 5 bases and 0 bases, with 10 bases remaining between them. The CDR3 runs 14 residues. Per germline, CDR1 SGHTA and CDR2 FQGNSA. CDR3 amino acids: CASSQDRMNTEAFF. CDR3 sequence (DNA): TGTGCCAGCAGCCAAGACAGGATGAACACTGAAGCTTTCTTT.

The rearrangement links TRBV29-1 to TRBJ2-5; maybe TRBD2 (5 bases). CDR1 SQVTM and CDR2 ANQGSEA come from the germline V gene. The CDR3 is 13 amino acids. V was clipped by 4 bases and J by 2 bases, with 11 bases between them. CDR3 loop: CSVVDGLQETQYF. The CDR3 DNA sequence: TGCAGCGTTGTTGACGGACTTCAAGAGACCCAGTACTTC.

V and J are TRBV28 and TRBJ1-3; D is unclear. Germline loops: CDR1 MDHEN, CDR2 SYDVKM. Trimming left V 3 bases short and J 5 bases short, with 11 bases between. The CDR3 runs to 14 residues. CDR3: CASSLERVRNTIYF. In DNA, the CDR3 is TGTGCCAGCAGTTTGGAGAGGGTTAGAAACACCATATATTTT.

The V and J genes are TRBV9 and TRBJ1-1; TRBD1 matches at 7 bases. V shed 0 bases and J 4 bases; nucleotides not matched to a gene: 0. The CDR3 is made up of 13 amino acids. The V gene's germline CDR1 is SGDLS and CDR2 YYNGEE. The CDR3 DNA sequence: TGTGCCAGCAGCGTAGGACAGGGCACTGAAGCTTTCTTT. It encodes CASSVGQGTEAFF.

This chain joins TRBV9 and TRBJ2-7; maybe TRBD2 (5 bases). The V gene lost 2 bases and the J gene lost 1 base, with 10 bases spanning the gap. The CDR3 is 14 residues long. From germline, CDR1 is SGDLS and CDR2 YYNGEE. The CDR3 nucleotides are TGTGCCAGCAGCGTCCTGGCGGGTTCCTACGAGCAGTACTTC. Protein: CASSVLAGSYEQYF.

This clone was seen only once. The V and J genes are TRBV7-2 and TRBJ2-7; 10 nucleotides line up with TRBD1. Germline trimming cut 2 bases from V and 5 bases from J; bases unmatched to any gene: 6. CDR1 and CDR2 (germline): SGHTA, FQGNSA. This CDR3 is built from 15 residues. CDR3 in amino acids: CASSLRGQGSNEQYF. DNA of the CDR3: TGTGCCAGCAGCTTACGGGGACAGGGGTCCAACGAGCAGTACTTC.

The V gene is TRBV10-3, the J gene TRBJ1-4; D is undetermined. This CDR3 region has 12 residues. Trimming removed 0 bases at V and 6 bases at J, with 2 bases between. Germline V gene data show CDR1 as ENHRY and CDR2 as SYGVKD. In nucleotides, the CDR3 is TGTGCCATCAGTGAGTCCGATGAAAAACTGTTTTTT. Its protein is CAISESDEKLFF.

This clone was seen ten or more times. The CDR3 is CASSLLRDRGYNEQFF. DNA of the CDR3: TGTGCCAGCAGTTTACTCCGGGACAGGGGTTACAATGAGCAGTTCTTC. The V gene is TRBV28, the J gene TRBJ2-1; 10 positions match TRBD1. Trimming at V came to 2 bases and at J to 4 bases, leaving 5 bases not matched to a gene. This CDR3 comprises 16 residues. Germline CDR1 is MDHEN and CDR2 is SYDVKM.

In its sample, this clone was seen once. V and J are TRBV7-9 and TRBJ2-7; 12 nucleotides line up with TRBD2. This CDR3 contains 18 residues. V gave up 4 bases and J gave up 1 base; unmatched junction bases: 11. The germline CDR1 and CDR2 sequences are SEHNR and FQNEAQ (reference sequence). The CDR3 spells CASSSYGGGLAGSYEQYF. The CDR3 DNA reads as TGTGCCAGCAGCTCATACGGGGGAGGACTAGCGGGATCCTACGAGCAGTACTTC.

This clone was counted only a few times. The CDR3 region is CASSLVWQGSNQPQHF. The CDR3 coding sequence is TGTGCCAGCAGCTTGGTTTGGCAGGGCAGCAATCAGCCCCAGCATTTT. The V call is TRBV5-5, the J call TRBJ1-5; tentative D call: TRBD1 (5 bases). This CDR3 comprises 16 residues. V dropped 0 bases and J dropped 1 base, with 11 bases sitting between them. Germline V gene lookup returns CDR1 SGHKS and CDR2 YYEKEE (reference sequence).

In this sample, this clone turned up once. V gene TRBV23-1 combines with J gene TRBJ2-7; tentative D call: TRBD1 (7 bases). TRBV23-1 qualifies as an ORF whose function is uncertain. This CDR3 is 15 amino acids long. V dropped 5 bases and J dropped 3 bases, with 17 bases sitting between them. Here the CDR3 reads CASSFLDREVYEQYF. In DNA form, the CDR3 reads TGCGCCAGCAGTTTTCTCGACAGGGAGGTCTACGAGCAGTACTTC.

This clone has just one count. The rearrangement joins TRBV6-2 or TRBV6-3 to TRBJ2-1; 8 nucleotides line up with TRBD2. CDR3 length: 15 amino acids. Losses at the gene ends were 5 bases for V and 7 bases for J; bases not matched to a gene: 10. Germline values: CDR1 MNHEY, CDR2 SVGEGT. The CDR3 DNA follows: TGTGCCAGCAGTCCCCAAGTAAGCGGGAGTAATGAGCAGTTCTTC. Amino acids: CASSPQVSGSNEQFF.

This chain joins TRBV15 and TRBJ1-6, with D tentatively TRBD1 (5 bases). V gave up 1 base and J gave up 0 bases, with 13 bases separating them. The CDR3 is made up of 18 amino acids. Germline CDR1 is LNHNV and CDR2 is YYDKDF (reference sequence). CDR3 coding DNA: TGTGCCACCAGCAGAGGAACAGGCATAGACTCCTATAATTCACCCCTCCACTTT. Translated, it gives CATSRGTGIDSYNSPLHF. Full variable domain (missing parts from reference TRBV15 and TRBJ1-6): DAMVIQNPRYQVTQFGKPVTLSCSQTLNHNVMYWYQQKSSQAPKLLFHYYDKDFNNEADTPDNFQSRRPNTSFCFLDIRSPGLGDTAMYLCATSRGTGIDSYNSPLHFGNGTRLTVT.

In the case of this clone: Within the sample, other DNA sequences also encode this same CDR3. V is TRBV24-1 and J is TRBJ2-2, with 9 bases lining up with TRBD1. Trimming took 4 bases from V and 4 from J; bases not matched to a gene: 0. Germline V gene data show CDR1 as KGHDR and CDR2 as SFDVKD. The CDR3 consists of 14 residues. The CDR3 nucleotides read TGTGCCACCAGTGAGACAGGGGGCACCGGGGAGCTGTTTTTT. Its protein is CATSETGGTGELFF.